This T cell receptor beta chain is from a study of blood T cell repertoires in COVID-19. Overall study context: There were acute and convalescent COVID-19 samples, and they came from the United States, Italy and Spain. T cells, B-cell-depleted T cells, or PBMCs provided the cDNA or gDNA that served as material.

This CDR3 has 15 residues. V was cut by 1 base and J by 0 bases, with 10 bases left in between. Germline V gene lookup returns CDR1 SGHAT and CDR2 FQNNGV. In the authors' methods: It was from reference gene primer amplification that nucleated cell counts were estimated. Sequencing was performed with immunoSEQ multiplex PCR; in TCRdb, only in-frame clones are kept and a portion is missing. D and trimming were read from the DNA, whereas the V and J calls and clone size are those reported in that table. The sample consists of about 250,000 clones, roughly four fifths of them appearing once. This clone was seen just once.

The chain recombines TRBV11-2 with TRBJ2-7; D might be TRBD1 (5 bases). The sequence was collected from an elderly man with acute or convalescent COVID-19. The sample consisted of peripheral blood. The CDR3 coding sequence is TGTGCCAGCAGCTTAGGACAGCTGAACTCCTACGAGCAGTACTTC. Translation: CASSLGQLNSYEQYF.